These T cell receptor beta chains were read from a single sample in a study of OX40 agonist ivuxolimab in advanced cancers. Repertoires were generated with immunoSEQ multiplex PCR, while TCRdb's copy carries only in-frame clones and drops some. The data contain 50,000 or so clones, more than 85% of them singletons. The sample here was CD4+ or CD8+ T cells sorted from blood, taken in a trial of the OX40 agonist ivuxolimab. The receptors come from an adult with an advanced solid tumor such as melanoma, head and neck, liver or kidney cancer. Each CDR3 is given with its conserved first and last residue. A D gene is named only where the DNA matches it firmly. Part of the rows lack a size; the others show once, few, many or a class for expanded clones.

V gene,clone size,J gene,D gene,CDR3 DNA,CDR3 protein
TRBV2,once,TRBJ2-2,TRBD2,TGTGCCAGCAGTTGGACTAGCGGGAGGGCTGTCGGGGAGCTGTTTTTT,CASSWTSGRAVGELFF
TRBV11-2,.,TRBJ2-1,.,TGTGCCAGCAGCTTAATGAACAATGAGCAGTTCTTC,CASSLMNNEQFF
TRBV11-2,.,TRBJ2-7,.,TGTGCCAGCAGTTTTGGCACTCTCGAGCAGTACTTC,CASSFGTLEQYF
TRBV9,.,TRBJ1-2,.,TGTGCCAGCAGCGTAGACCCCGGGAAGGGGGACGGAAACTATGGCTACACCTTC,CASSVDPGKGDGNYGYTF
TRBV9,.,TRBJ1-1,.,TGTGCCAGCGGCCAATTGGGCGCTGAAGCTTTCTTT,CASGQLGAEAFF
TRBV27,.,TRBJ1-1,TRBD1,TGTGCCAGCAGTTTCACTTGGGACAGGGGGAACACTGAAGCTTTCTTT,CASSFTWDRGNTEAFF
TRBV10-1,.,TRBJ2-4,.,TGCGCCAGCAGTGAGTCGGTTAGGGGGTGCGGCAAAAACATTCAGTACTTC,CASSESVRGCGKNIQYF
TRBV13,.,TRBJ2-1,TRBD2,TGTGCCAGCAGCTTCCCTTCTAGCGGGAGCGGCGATGAGCAGTTCTTC,CASSFPSSGSGDEQFF
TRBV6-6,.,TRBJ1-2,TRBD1,TGTGCCAGCAGTAAAACAGGGGGCAATGGCTACACCTTC,CASSKTGGNGYTF
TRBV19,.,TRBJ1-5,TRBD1,TGTGCCAGTACCCCGACAGGGTCCCAGCCCCAGCATTTT,CASTPTGSQPQHF
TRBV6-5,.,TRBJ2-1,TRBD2,TGTGCCAGCAGTTCCTCAGCCGGGGGGGCTAGTGAGCAGTTCTTC,CASSSSAGGASEQFF
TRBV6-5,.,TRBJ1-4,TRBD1,TGTGCCAGCAGCAAGAGGGACAGTTGGGAAAAACTGTTTTTT,CASSKRDSWEKLFF
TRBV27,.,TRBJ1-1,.,TGTGCCAGCAGTTTATCCCCCCCCCAGGCAGGAGGTGATGAAGCTTTCTTT,CASSLSPPQAGGDEAFF
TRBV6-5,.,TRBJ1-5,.,TGTGCCAGCAGCTACAGGGTTGGAGGCAATCAGCCCCAGCATTTT,CASSYRVGGNQPQHF
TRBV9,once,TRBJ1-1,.,TGTGCCAGCAGCGTAGGCAGGGGCTCTGAAGCTTTCTTT,CASSVGRGSEAFF